A selection of T cell receptor beta chains follows, all from one sample in a study of T cells expressing NK-cell markers. Reanalyzing the 5' RACE reads, TCRdb keeps one entry per CDR3 protein, without DNA. Its clone listing holds about 370,000 distinct CDR3 sequences. Sequencing was performed on blood T cells: a sorted CD56 or NKG2C T cell subset, CD4+ or CD8+ T cells, or bulk PBMC T cells (not recorded which). Receptor source: a woman aged 50 to 65 in good health. CDR3s include the opening cysteine and the closing phenylalanine or tryptophan.

>TRBJ2-1|TRBV18
CASSPPLGAAETYNEQFF
>TRBJ1-2|TRBV7-9
CASSFPGAGGYTF
>TRBJ2-1|TRBV5-4
CASSLAGGGRIVNEQFF
>TRBJ2-1|TRBV5-1
CASLPPGSPYNEQFF
>TRBJ1-1|TRBV18
CASSLHVIEAFF
>TRBJ1-4|TRBV28
CASGSWQGRANEKLFF
>TRBJ2-7|TRBV3-1
CASSPSGGVLEQYF
>TRBJ2-3|TRBV7-3
CASSGLARDTQYF
>TRBJ2-3|TRBV5-1
CASRSGSTDTQYF
>TRBJ2-7|TRBV12-3/TRBV12-4
CASSFQLRRGSEQYF
>TRBJ2-5|TRBV20-1
CSATPIAGGETQYF
>TRBJ1-2|TRBV29-1
CSVEDLTNYGYTF
>TRBJ2-3|TRBV11-3
CASTSWAERTDTQYF
>TRBJ2-2|TRBV29-1
CSVEDRTGGVVSGELFF
>TRBJ2-7|TRBV20-1
CSARSREPYEQYF
>TRBJ2-3|TRBV30
CAWRDRSGTRGLATQYF
>TRBJ1-5|TRBV4-2
CASSQEATGLQPQHF